The 26 T cell receptor beta chains given below trace back to one sample, sequenced in a study of identifying expanded T cells in peripheral blood. The method was immunoSEQ multiplex PCR; TCRdb's version includes in-frame clones alone and lacks a portion of them. The sample has about 110,000 clones; about 89% are singletons. The sample comprised blood. The receptors were gathered from a person aged 18 to 70 in good health.

This clone was counted a few times. The genes are TRBV18 and TRBJ2-3; 8 bases line up with TRBD1. This CDR3 is built from 15 residues. Trimming cost V 6 bases and J 1 base; bases outside gene matches: 6. CDR1 KGHSH and CDR2 LQKENI come from the germline V gene. As DNA, the CDR3 is TGTGCCAGCTCGGGGACAGGTGGGGGCACAGATACGCAGTATTTT. Translation gives CASSGTGGGTDTQYF.

The V call is TRBV4-2, the J call TRBJ2-3; TRBD2 is a possible D gene (5 bases). CDR3 length: 16 amino acids. The germline V and J ends were trimmed by 5 bases and 0 bases, with 15 bases remaining between them. Germline V gene data show CDR1 as LGHNA and CDR2 as YNFKEQ. The CDR3 nucleotides read TGTGCCAGCAGCGGGAGTATCAAAATGAGCACAGATACGCAGTATTTT. This sequence encodes CASSGSIKMSTDTQYF.

This chain connects TRBV13 to TRBJ2-3; no clear D. V lost 3 bases, J lost 0 bases, and 4 bases lay in between. The CDR3 covers 13 residues. Per the germline V gene, CDR1 is PRHDT and CDR2 is FYEKMQ (reference sequence). The CDR3 sequence is CASSFVSTDTQYF. CDR3 nucleotide sequence: TGTGCCAGCAGCTTCGTGAGCACAGATACGCAGTATTTT.

Only one count was recorded for this clone. The rearrangement joins TRBV6-1 to TRBJ1-2, with a possible D match to TRBD1 (6 bases). CDR1 and CDR2 from the germline V gene are MNHNS and SASEGT. CDR3 size: 13 residues. Trimming stripped 10 bases from V and 3 bases from J, with 15 bases between. The CDR3 DNA reads TGTGCCACCCAGCGGACAGATGACTATGGCTACACCTTC. It specifies CATQRTDDYGYTF.

This clone has only a few counts. The rearrangement uses TRBV7-9 and TRBJ1-6, with D uncertain. Trimming pared 11 bases from V and 6 bases from J, leaving 11 bases between. Germline V gene data show CDR1 as SEHNR and CDR2 as FQNEAQ (reference sequence). The CDR3 covers 12 residues. CDR3 nucleotides: TGTGCCGGTGGGCAGGCTAATTCACCCCTCCACTTT. Residues: CAGGQANSPLHF.

As concerns this clone: The sample carries other DNA sequences with the same CDR3. The gene calls are TRBV6-9 and TRBJ1-1; TRBD1 agrees at 7 bases. V lost 2 bases and J lost 6; bases outside the gene matches: 6. Germline CDR1 and CDR2: MNHGY and SVAAGI. CDR3 length: 14 amino acids. CDR3 protein: CASSYQGVGSEAFF. In DNA form, the CDR3 reads TGTGCCAGCAGTTATCAGGGGGTAGGATCTGAAGCTTTCTTT.

To note about this clone: Other DNA sequences from this sample encode an identical CDR3 as well. V usage is TRBV7-2 and J usage is TRBJ2-5; D ambiguous. The CDR3 spans 15 residues. Germline V lookup: CDR1 SGHTA, CDR2 FQGNSA. V lost 0 bases, J lost 2 bases, and 10 bases lay in between. The chain's CDR3 is CASSLAAGPQETQYF. CDR3 bases: TGTGCCAGCAGCTTAGCGGCTGGGCCACAAGAGACCCAGTACTTC.

The table lists this clone with a count of one. The chain uses TRBV7-9 and TRBJ1-5, with no clear D. Germline CDR1 and CDR2: SEHNR and FQNEAQ (reference sequence). The V end lost 2 bases, the J end lost 2 bases, and 4 bases lay between the germline ends. This CDR3 is 13 amino acids long. The CDR3 reads CASSLQGNQPQHF. CDR3 sequence (DNA): TGTGCCAGCAGCTTACAGGGCAATCAGCCCCAGCATTTT. The variable domain in full, completed from reference TRBV7-9 and TRBJ1-5, reads DTGVSQNPRHKITKRGQNVTFRCDPISEHNRLYWYRQTLGQGPEFLTYFQNEAQLEKSRLLSDRFSAERPKGSFSTLEIQRTEQGDSAMYLCASSLQGNQPQHFGDGTRLSIL.

J is TRBJ2-7 and V is TRBV5-8; D is uncertain. Per the germline V gene, CDR1 is SGHTS and CDR2 is YDEGEE. CDR3 length equals 15 residues. V gave up 1 base and J gave up 3 bases, with 14 bases separating them. The CDR3 spells CASSLQQQVNYEQYF. Here the CDR3 DNA reads TGTGCCAGCAGCTTGCAACAGCAAGTAAACTACGAGCAGTACTTC.

V gene TRBV29-1 combines with J gene TRBJ2-7, with D perhaps TRBD1 or TRBD2 (5 bases each). The germline V and J ends were trimmed by 4 bases and 4 bases, with 14 bases remaining between them. The CDR3 loop spans 13 amino acids. Germline CDR1 reads SQVTM; CDR2 reads ANQGSEA. As DNA, the CDR3 is TGCAGCGTTGGGGGACGCCTCGGGTACGAGCAGTACTTC. Residues: CSVGGRLGYEQYF.

This clone was counted a single time. V is TRBV11-2 and J is TRBJ2-2; D is uncertain. Looked up from germline, CDR1 is SGHAT and CDR2 is FQNNGV. Trimming took 1 base from V and 2 from J, leaving 11 bases between them. CDR3 length: 16 residues. In DNA, the CDR3 is TGTGCCAGCAGCTTAGGGCTTCAGGCTAACACCGGGGAGCTGTTTTTT. It yields the protein CASSLGLQANTGELFF.

The rearrangement uses TRBV19 and TRBJ1-1; TRBD1 agrees at 9 bases. The trim removed 3 bases at V and 4 bases at J, leaving 9 bases unmatched. The CDR3 loop spans 16 amino acids. CDR1 and CDR2 (germline): LNHDA, SQIVND (reference sequence). Written as DNA, the CDR3 is TGTGCCAGTAGTATCCCTCTCCTGACAGGGGGCACTGAAGCTTTCTTT. This codes for CASSIPLLTGGTEAFF.

V and J are TRBV2 and TRBJ1-6; D ambiguous. Between the trimmed V and J ends, which lost 5 bases and 7 bases, there was a span of 15 bases. Germline V gene lookup returns CDR1 SNHLY and CDR2 FYNNEI. The CDR3 has 15 amino acids. Here the CDR3 DNA reads TGTGCCAGCAGTCCGCGCCTGAGGGCCAATTCACCCCTCCACTTT. This sequence encodes CASSPRLRANSPLHF. Combining the CDR3 with reference TRBV2 and TRBJ1-6 gives the whole variable domain EPEVTQTPSHQVTQMGQEVILRCVPISNHLYFYWYRQILGQKVEFLVSFYNNEISEKSEIFDDQFSVERPDGSNFTLKIRSTKLEDSAMYFCASSPRLRANSPLHFGNGTRLTVT.

The chain links TRBV11-1 to TRBJ2-4, with D perhaps TRBD2 (6 bases). The CDR3 covers 15 residues. Germline-derived CDR1 and CDR2 are SGHAT and FQDESV (reference sequence). V lost 5 bases and J 3 bases, leaving 14 bases between the germline ends. The CDR3 region has the DNA TGTGCCAGCAGCCCACGGGCTAGCGACAAAAACATTCAGTACTTC. It translates to CASSPRASDKNIQYF.

This chain links TRBV7-9 with TRBJ2-2, with D possibly being TRBD1 (6 bases). This CDR3 has 15 amino acids. Germline V gives CDR1 SEHNR, CDR2 FQNEAQ (reference sequence). V was trimmed by 3 bases and J by 8 bases, leaving 16 bases between them. CDR3 nucleotides: TGTGCCAGCAGCTTCTACATATCCGGGACAGGGGAGCTGTTTTTT. Protein sequence: CASSFYISGTGELFF.

The gene calls are TRBV6-5 and TRBJ1-2; D not certain. The length of the CDR3 is 12 residues. Germline loops: CDR1 MNHEY, CDR2 SVGAGI. Trimming removed 7 bases at V and 4 bases at J, with 10 bases between. CDR3 protein: CASTQGGYGYTF. The DNA for the CDR3 is TGTGCCAGCACCCAAGGCGGCTATGGCTACACCTTC.

The chain uses TRBV10-2 and TRBJ2-7, with unresolved D. The CDR3 runs to 12 residues. Germline V gene sequence: CDR1 WSHSY, CDR2 SAAADI. The V and J ends lost 7 bases and 5 bases respectively, with 12 bases between them. This CDR3 is CASTDWNHEQYF. The CDR3 region has the DNA TGCGCCAGCACCGACTGGAACCACGAGCAGTACTTC.

The V and J genes are TRBV2 and TRBJ2-7; TRBD2 might be the D (5 bases). Per germline, CDR1 SNHLY and CDR2 FYNNEI. With 7 bases removed from V and 1 base from J, the gap between germline ends came to 14 bases. There are 14 residues in the CDR3. CDR3 amino acids: CASKGGSPSYEQYF. CDR3 in DNA: TGTGCCAGCAAAGGCGGGTCTCCGTCCTACGAGCAGTACTTC.

V usage is TRBV4-2 and J usage is TRBJ2-7; D possibly corresponds to TRBD2 (6 bases). Germline CDR1 and CDR2: LGHNA and YNFKEQ. The V end was cut by 0 bases, the J end by 3 bases, with 12 bases between. The CDR3 contains 15 residues. DNA of the CDR3: TGTGCCAGCAGCCAAGATCCATGGGGGGACTACGAGCAGTACTTC. It codes for CASSQDPWGDYEQYF.

This clone has more than one count but fewer than ten. This chain links TRBV19 with TRBJ1-1; D is possibly TRBD1 (6 bases). The CDR3 length is 15 residues. Between the trimmed V and J ends, which lost 1 base and 1 base, there was a span of 10 bases. Germline CDR1 LNHDA, CDR2 SQIVND (reference sequence). CDR3 DNA sequence: TGTGCCAGTAGTATAGTCGGACAGCAGAACACTGAAGCTTTCTTT. Residues: CASSIVGQQNTEAFF.

This clone was seen a single time. J is TRBJ1-1 and V is TRBV4-3; tentative D call: TRBD1 (5 bases). Trimming pared 2 bases from V and 4 bases from J, leaving 11 bases between. CDR3 length equals 14 residues. Looked up from germline, CDR1 is LGHNA and CDR2 is YSLEER. For the CDR3, the DNA is TGCGCCAGCAGCCAACGAGGGGAGGGCACTGAAGCTTTCTTT. Protein: CASSQRGEGTEAFF.

This chain connects TRBV6-5 to TRBJ2-7; 11 bases are a match to TRBD2. This CDR3 has 15 amino acids. Trimming at V came to 4 bases and at J to 3 bases, leaving 5 bases not matched to a gene. The V gene's germline CDR1 is MNHEY and CDR2 SVGAGI. In nucleotides, the CDR3 is TGTGCCAGCAGTTCCCTAGCGGGGGGAAACTACGAGCAGTACTTC. Translating it yields CASSSLAGGNYEQYF.

The V call is TRBV18, the J call TRBJ2-3; 8 bases agree with TRBD2. CDR1 is KGHSH, CDR2 LQKENI, per germline. The CDR3 totals 15 residues. V trimming: 1 base; J trimming: 1 base; junction bases outside the gene matches: 1. In nucleotides, the CDR3 is TGTGCCAGCTCACCACAGACTAGCGGCACAGATACGCAGTATTTT. It specifies CASSPQTSGTDTQYF.

This clone was picked up a small number of times. J is TRBJ1-2 and V is TRBV14; D gene ambiguous. The germline CDR1 and CDR2 sequences are SGHDN and FVKESK. There are 15 residues in the CDR3. V was clipped by 0 bases and J by 0 bases, with 8 bases between them. The DNA of the CDR3 is TGTGCCAGCAGCCAAGAGGCCGGGACTAACTATGGCTACACCTTC. It translates to CASSQEAGTNYGYTF.

This chain connects TRBV19 to TRBJ2-1; TRBD2 aligns across 13 bases. This CDR3 contains 17 residues. The germline gives CDR1 LNHDA, CDR2 SQIVND (reference sequence). The ends lost 3 bases at V and 3 bases at J; junction bases unmatched: 5. The CDR3 sequence: CASSIPRLAGGYNEQFF. CDR3 DNA sequence: TGTGCCAGTAGTATCCCCCGACTAGCGGGGGGCTACAATGAGCAGTTCTTC.

The chain is built from TRBV18 and TRBJ2-2; D not certain. V was cut by 3 bases and J by 5 bases, with 16 bases left in between. The CDR3 sequence is 16 residues long. From germline, CDR1 is KGHSH and CDR2 LQKENI. This CDR3 reads CASSPAVWARTGELFF. The CDR3 nucleotides read TGTGCCAGCTCACCTGCAGTATGGGCGAGGACCGGGGAGCTGTTTTTT. The variable domain in full, completed from reference TRBV18 and TRBJ2-2, reads NAGVMQNPRHLVRRRGQEARLRCSPMKGHSHVYWYRQLPEEGLKFMVYLQKENIIDESGMPKERFSAEFPKEGPSILRIQQVVRGDSAAYFCASSPAVWARTGELFFGEGSRLTVL.